This T cell receptor beta chain was captured in a study of blood T cell repertoires in COVID-19. As handled by the study authors: From reference gene primer amplification, estimates of nucleated cell counts were derived. Sequencing was performed with immunoSEQ multiplex PCR; in TCRdb, only in-frame clones are kept and a portion is missing. D and trimming come from the DNA, and the V and J calls and clone size come from that table. The data contain 60,000 to 75,000 clones, 91% of them singletons. The V gene's germline CDR1 is MNHEY and CDR2 SVGEGT. V lost 3 bases and J 2 bases, leaving 14 bases between the germline ends. The CDR3 has 16 amino acids. Seattle patients were enrolled during active infection and followed longitudinally.

The sample taken for sequencing was peripheral blood. The chain recombines TRBV6-2 or TRBV6-3 with TRBJ1-5, with a possible D match to TRBD1 (5 bases). The receptor comes from a man aged 40-55 years with COVID-19, enrolled during active disease. In nucleotides, the CDR3 is TGTGCCAGCAGTTATTTCCAGGGTTTGCGCAATCAGCCCCAGCATTTT. It translates to CASSYFQGLRNQPQHF.